The sample holds many counts of the clone carrying this TCR beta chain. These data originate in a study of glioma-infiltrating T cells. The iRepertoire nested amplicon-rescue multiplex PCR amplified TCR alpha and beta CDR3s from RNA. One entry per CDR3 protein, called by TCRdb with MiXCR from the multiplex PCR reads. Here the sample spans under 200,000 distinct CDR3 sequences, around 42% being singletons. With 3 bases clipped from V and 4 bases from J, the junction kept 5 bases outside the gene matches. This CDR3 spans 14 amino acids. Germline values: CDR1 MNHNS, CDR2 SASEGT. The V call is TRBV6-1, the J call TRBJ2-7; TRBD2 matches at 8 bases. The sequence was obtained from a human donor with low-grade glioma or glioblastoma, undergoing nonglioma brain surgery, or in good health (not recorded which). The sequencing input was glioma tissue, nonneoplastic brain tissue, or PBMCs (not recorded which). The CDR3 bases are TGTGCCAGCAGTGAGCGGGAGGCCCTATACGAGCAGTACTTC. Its protein product is CASSEREALYEQYF.